What follows describes a single TCR beta chain. Through a sample-barcoded 5' primer and a J-beta primer mix, a second PCR was run for about 7 to 12 cycles. Each cDNA molecule received a tag from a template-switch adaptor that had 12 random nucleotides. TCRdb used MiXCR to reprocess the 5' RACE reads, holding one entry per CDR3 protein. The table includes some 1.5 million distinct CDR3 sequences, 42% detected once. The ends lost 11 bases at V and 3 bases at J; junction bases unmatched: 3. CDR3 length: 12 residues. Per germline, CDR1 SGHVS and CDR2 FQNEAQ. This sample is part of a study of blood T cells in healthy people across ages.

Sequencing was carried out using blood. The genes are TRBV7-8 and TRBJ2-2; 7 bases fit TRBD2. The sequence was obtained from a woman younger than 35 in good health. CDR3 amino acids: CAEGLYTGELFF. DNA for the CDR3: TGTGCCGAGGGACTATACACCGGGGAGCTGTTTTTT. Complete variable domain (other parts from reference TRBV7-8 and TRBJ2-2): GAGVSQSPRYKVAKRGQDVALRCDPISGHVSLFWYQQALGQGPEFLTYFQNEAQLDKSGLPSDRFFAERPEGSVSTLKIQRTQQEDSAVYLCAEGLYTGELFFGEGSRLTVL.